This T cell receptor beta chain was identified during a study of read filtering for tumor transcriptome and immune sequencing. Study-level findings and limits: Single-read clonotypes: roughly four fifths of IR-seq clonotypes (around 3.6% of reads), more than 70% of RNA-seq clonotypes (approximately 43% of reads).

This library used roughly 370 ng RNA and molecular barcoded adaptors spanning alpha/delta and beta/gamma chains. TCRdb reprocessed the reads with MiXCR, giving one entry per CDR3 protein. The table has 85,000 or so distinct CDR3 sequences, approximately 13% seen once. This clonotype was seen at least ten times. Its target is unknown. Input material: a population of CD138-negative cells sorted from bone marrow. The sequence was obtained from a donor at least 40 years old with multiple myeloma.

CDR3 residues: CASRAGGPTDPQYF. CDR3 nucleotide sequence: TGCGCCAGCCGGGCGGGAGGGCCTACAGACCCCCAGTACTTC. This chain links TRBV10-1 with TRBJ2-5; 9 bases map to TRBD2. CDR3 length: 14 amino acids. The germline CDR1 and CDR2 sequences are WNHNN and SYGVQD (reference sequence). V shed 8 bases, J shed 9 bases, and the junction held 13 bases outside the gene matches.